This T cell receptor beta chain stems from a study of response to subunit inactivated influenza vaccine. There are 16 residues in the CDR3. Trimming took off 0 bases at V and 6 bases at J, with 18 bases between the two ends. Germline values: CDR1 DFQATT, CDR2 SNEGSKA (reference sequence). Ten or more counts support this clonotype. Each CDR3 protein is one row after TCRdb ran MiXCR on the RT-PCR reads. The sample lists a few hundred thousand distinct CDR3 sequences, around 11% occurring once. The sample was also linked to a second study, of T cells expressing NK-cell markers. That paper notes: UMIs accompanied the 5'RACE template switching by which TCR beta cDNA was made. Among CD8+ T cells from five or six donors, dominant NKG2C+ clonotypes accounted for about 1.0-7.0%.

The rearrangement uses TRBV20-1 and TRBJ2-1; tentative D call: TRBD2 (6 bases). This receptor was identified in a man aged 45-60 years who received an inactivated influenza vaccine. The sequences come from PBMCs from blood, collected on the day of vaccination. The CDR3 coding sequence is TGCAGTGCTAGAGAGATAGGAGGGTTAGGGACCAATGAGCAGTTCTTC. Translated, it gives CSAREIGGLGTNEQFF.